Presented here are 32 T cell receptor beta chains from one specimen sequenced in a study of blood T cell repertoires in COVID-19. TCRdb keeps only in-frame clones here, not all; method: immunoSEQ multiplex PCR. The sample has about 130,000 clones, approximately 88% seen once. Input material: peripheral blood. These TCRs come from a man aged 50 to 59 with acute or convalescent COVID-19.

In its sample, this clone was seen once. The chain uses TRBV5-8 and TRBJ2-1; tentatively, D is TRBD2 (6 bases). CDR1 and CDR2 from the germline V gene are SGHTS and YDEGEE. With 6 bases removed from V and 4 bases from J, the gap between germline ends came to 14 bases. The CDR3 is 14 residues long. The CDR3 DNA follows: TGTGCCAGCACCCCGGGACTCAAATACAATGAGCAGTTCTTC. Amino acid sequence: CASTPGLKYNEQFF.

This rearrangement joins TRBV4-2 to TRBJ2-7; 12 nucleotides match TRBD2. This CDR3 has 16 residues. Trimming took 1 base from V and 6 from J; bases not matched to a gene: 7. From germline, CDR1 is LGHNA and CDR2 YNFKEQ. CDR3 sequence: CASSQAVLAGGTEQYF. The CDR3 DNA reads TGTGCCAGCAGCCAAGCAGTACTAGCGGGAGGTACCGAGCAGTACTTC.

The chain couples TRBV5-1 to TRBJ2-7; D is possibly TRBD2 (6 bases). There are 15 residues in the CDR3. Per germline, CDR1 SGHRS and CDR2 YFSETQ. Trimming left V 7 bases short and J 3 bases short, with 20 bases between. In DNA, the CDR3 is TGCGCCAGCGCCCCCCCCGGGACTCTAAACTACGAGCAGTACTTC. Translating gives CASAPPGTLNYEQYF.

The rearrangement uses TRBV28 and TRBJ1-2; 7 nucleotides line up with TRBD1. CDR3 size: 13 residues. The germline V gene encodes CDR1 MDHEN and CDR2 SYDVKM. The junction had 4 bases not matched to a gene; V was cut back by 2 bases and J by 7 bases. The DNA for the CDR3 is TGTGCCAGCAGTTTACCCTACAGGGGTGGCTACACCTTC. It encodes CASSLPYRGGYTF.

The V gene is TRBV11-2, the J gene TRBJ1-4, with 7 positions matching TRBD1. V lost 5 bases and J lost 5; bases outside the gene matches: 5. The CDR3 covers 14 residues. Germline loops: CDR1 SGHAT, CDR2 FQNNGV. CDR3 in DNA: TGTGCCAGCAGCCGACGAGGGGGCAATGAAAAACTGTTTTTT. Its protein product is CASSRRGGNEKLFF.

This clone was counted a few times. This chain links TRBV18 with TRBJ2-1; 8 bases align to TRBD2. The CDR3 consists of 15 residues. The V gene end was trimmed by 3 bases and the J gene end by 4 bases; junction bases not matched to a gene: 5. Germline assignment: CDR1 KGHSH and CDR2 LQKENI. Written as DNA, the CDR3 is TGTGCCAGCTCACCCTCGATAGCGGGATACAATGAGCAGTTCTTC. Protein: CASSPSIAGYNEQFF. The variable domain in full, with the rest retrieved from reference TRBV18 and TRBJ2-1, is NAGVMQNPRHLVRRRGQEARLRCSPMKGHSHVYWYRQLPEEGLKFMVYLQKENIIDESGMPKERFSAEFPKEGPSILRIQQVVRGDSAAYFCASSPSIAGYNEQFFGPGTRLTVL.

The CDR3 protein is CASSQQEGMEQFF. The CDR3 DNA reads as TGTGCCAGCAGCCAGCAGGAAGGTATGGAACAGTTCTTC. The chain uses TRBV11-1 and TRBJ2-1; D is undetermined. V gave up 5 bases and J gave up 13 bases, with 18 bases separating them. The CDR3 spans 13 residues. Germline CDR1 reads SGHAT; CDR2 reads FQDESV (reference sequence).

The CDR3 DNA is TGTGCCAGTAGTATTACTAGCGGGAGTCCCTACAATGAGCAGTTCTTC. Translating it yields CASSITSGSPYNEQFF. The chain has TRBV19 and TRBJ2-1; 11 bases match TRBD2. V shed 3 bases, J shed 2 bases, and the junction held 3 bases outside the gene matches. The CDR3 contains 16 residues. Germline V gene sequence: CDR1 LNHDA, CDR2 SQIVND (reference sequence).

The J gene is TRBJ2-2, the V gene TRBV4-1; 8 bases agree with TRBD1. V dropped 8 bases and J dropped 6; count of bases not matched to a gene: 14. The CDR3 is 16 residues long. Germline assignment: CDR1 MGHRA and CDR2 YSYEKL. The CDR3 here is CASGFSGTGFPGELFF. CDR3 nucleotide sequence: TGCGCCAGCGGATTCTCCGGGACAGGTTTCCCCGGGGAGCTGTTTTTT.

This sequence joins TRBV3-1 (or the pseudogene TRBV3-2) and TRBJ1-1, with D perhaps matching TRBD1 (6 bases). Germline V gene lookup returns CDR1 LGHDT and CDR2 YNNKEL (reference sequence). Trimming pared 4 bases from V and 7 bases from J, leaving 13 bases between. This CDR3 has 13 amino acids. CDR3 nucleotides: TGTGCCAGCAGCCCCCAGGGGTTGGATGAAGCTTTCTTT. This gives the protein CASSPQGLDEAFF.

This sequence joins TRBV18 and TRBJ2-1; D gene uncertain. The V end was cut by 2 bases, the J end by 4 bases, with 9 bases between. This CDR3 contains 14 residues. The germline V gene has CDR1 KGHSH and CDR2 LQKENI. The CDR3 spells CASSPRLAYNEQFF. DNA for the CDR3: TGTGCCAGCTCACCAAGACTCGCTTACAATGAGCAGTTCTTC.

The CDR3 is CASSFGNSPLHF. Written as DNA, the CDR3 is TGTGCCAGCAGTTTCGGTAATTCACCCCTCCACTTT. The gene calls are TRBV25-1 and TRBJ1-6; D gene uncertain. The CDR3 contains 12 residues. Germline V lookup: CDR1 MGHDK, CDR2 SYGVNS. The V gene lost 5 bases and the J gene lost 6 bases, with 5 bases spanning the gap.

The rearrangement links TRBV5-1 to TRBJ2-2; possible D gene TRBD2, 5 bases. Trimming took 0 bases from V and 5 from J, leaving 11 bases between them. CDR1 SGHRS and CDR2 YFSETQ come from the germline V gene. The CDR3 totals 15 residues. In DNA form, the CDR3 reads TGCGCCAGCAGCTTGGCGGGGATAGGAACCGGGGAGCTGTTTTTT. Residues: CASSLAGIGTGELFF.

This sequence joins TRBV19 and TRBJ2-4, with 10 positions matching TRBD2. CDR3 length equals 14 residues. CDR1 LNHDA and CDR2 SQIVND come from the germline V gene (reference sequence). V dropped 6 bases and J dropped 7; count of bases not matched to a gene: 6. CDR3 protein: CASRPSGRVNIQYF. CDR3 nucleotides: TGTGCCAGTAGGCCGAGCGGGAGGGTCAACATTCAGTACTTC.

The chain has TRBV5-6 and TRBJ1-5, with D possibly matching TRBD1 (6 bases). CDR1 is SGHDT, CDR2 YYEEEE, per germline. Trimming removed 5 bases from V and 8 bases from J, with 17 bases in between. The CDR3 is 14 residues long. CDR3 in amino acids: CASSRGRGEEPQHF. In nucleotides, the CDR3 is TGTGCCAGCAGTCGAGGGAGGGGGGAAGAGCCCCAGCATTTT.

This sequence joins TRBV28 and TRBJ1-5; possible D gene TRBD1, 6 bases. The V and J ends lost 2 bases and 7 bases respectively, with 21 bases between them. The CDR3 has 17 amino acids. Germline lookup yields CDR1 MDHEN and CDR2 SYDVKM. The CDR3 loop reads CASSLATGPLRAQPQHF. The CDR3 DNA sequence: TGTGCCAGCAGTTTAGCTACAGGGCCGCTTAGGGCCCAGCCCCAGCATTTT.

The rearrangement links TRBV5-4 to TRBJ1-2; 7 bases agree with TRBD1. Germline V CDR1 and CDR2: SGHNT, YYREEE (reference sequence). The length of the CDR3 is 15 residues. V lost 4 bases to trimming and J lost 4 bases; unmatched junction nucleotides: 10. CDR3 residues: CASSVGQKLSYGYTF. CDR3 nucleotide sequence: TGTGCCAGCAGCGTGGGACAGAAACTTTCCTATGGCTACACCTTC.

V and J are TRBV27 and TRBJ1-2; 7 bases agree with TRBD1. The CDR3 is 16 residues long. With 8 bases clipped from V and 3 bases from J, the junction kept 15 bases outside the gene matches. Germline assignment: CDR1 MNHEY and CDR2 SMNVEV (reference sequence). The CDR3 is CASSLLGEGAYYGYTF. The DNA of the CDR3 is TGTGCCAGCTCACTTTTGGGAGAGGGGGCCTACTATGGCTACACCTTC.

The J gene is TRBJ1-1, the V gene TRBV11-3, with no clear D. Germline V gene lookup returns CDR1 SGHNT and CDR2 YENEEA. V lost 1 base to trimming and J lost 0 bases, with 3 bases between them. The CDR3 loop spans 13 amino acids. The CDR3 region is CASSLVLNTEAFF. The CDR3 DNA sequence: TGTGCCAGCAGCTTAGTATTGAACACTGAAGCTTTCTTT.

The chain carries TRBV5-3 and TRBJ2-3; 8 bases are a match to TRBD1. TRBV5-3 is designated an ORF whose function remains uncertain. The V gene end was trimmed by 2 bases and the J gene end by 1 base; junction bases not matched to a gene: 9. The CDR3 loop spans 17 amino acids. CDR3 sequence (DNA): TGTGCCAGAAGCTTCAAAAATGAGACAGGGGGCACAGATACGCAGTATTTT. Amino acid sequence: CARSFKNETGGTDTQYF.

The chain combines TRBV7-9 with TRBJ1-1; no definite D call. Germline lookup yields CDR1 SEHNR and CDR2 FQNEAQ (reference sequence). The CDR3 extends over 13 amino acids. The V end lost 5 bases, the J end lost 5 bases, and 12 bases lay between the germline ends. CDR3 sequence: CASSRELGTEAFF. The CDR3 bases are TGTGCCAGCAGCCGGGAGCTAGGGACTGAAGCTTTCTTT.

The chain joins TRBV5-1 to TRBJ2-3; possible D gene TRBD2, 5 bases. Trimming removed 5 bases at V and 3 bases at J, with 13 bases between. Per germline, CDR1 SGHRS and CDR2 YFSETQ. The CDR3 runs to 14 residues. The CDR3, as DNA: TGCGCCAGCAGGGGAGCCCCCCAGACAGATACGCAGTATTTT. Protein sequence: CASRGAPQTDTQYF. The complete variable domain, with remaining parts taken from reference TRBV5-1 and TRBJ2-3, reads KAGVTQTPRYLIKTRGQQVTLSCSPISGHRSVSWYQQTPGQGLQFLFEYFSETQRNKGNFPGRFSGRQFSNSRSEMNVSTLELGDSALYLCASRGAPQTDTQYFGPGTRLTVL.

This chain links TRBV5-1 with TRBJ2-2; 11 bases line up with TRBD2. The ends lost 2 bases at V and 5 bases at J; junction bases unmatched: 5. Germline V gene sequence: CDR1 SGHRS, CDR2 YFSETQ. This CDR3 contains 16 residues. In DNA form, the CDR3 reads TGCGCCAGCAGCTTACTAGCGGGAGTTTCGACCGGGGAGCTGTTTTTT. Translation gives CASSLLAGVSTGELFF.

In its sample, this clone was seen a few times. In DNA, the CDR3 is TGTGCCAGCAGCCAAGTAAGGACAGAAGGTAATTCACCCCTCCACTTT. It yields the protein CASSQVRTEGNSPLHF. The J gene is TRBJ1-6, the V gene TRBV4-2, with D perhaps matching TRBD1 (6 bases). This CDR3 region has 16 residues. Germline CDR1 is LGHNA and CDR2 is YNFKEQ. V was trimmed by 1 base and J by 6 bases, leaving 13 bases between them.

The chain combines TRBV2 with TRBJ1-2; tentative D call: TRBD1 (6 bases). CDR1 is SNHLY, CDR2 FYNNEI, per germline. V lost 6 bases and J 4 bases, leaving 18 bases between the germline ends. The CDR3 spans 15 residues. Here the CDR3 reads CASRPTGRSSYGYTF. Written as DNA, the CDR3 is TGTGCCAGCAGACCCACAGGGAGATCATCCTATGGCTACACCTTC.

The rearrangement joins TRBV30 to TRBJ1-2; no clear D gene. The CDR3 extends over 11 amino acids. The germline V gene has CDR1 GTSNPN and CDR2 SVGIG (reference sequence). Deletions cut 5 bases from V and 4 bases from J, with 8 bases between. CDR3 sequence (DNA): TGTGCCTGGTGGCGGGGCTATGGCTACACCTTC. Amino acid sequence: CAWWRGYGYTF. The full variable domain, in which reference TRBV30 and TRBJ1-2 provide the parts outside the CDR3, is SQTIHQWPATLVQPVGSPLSLECTVEGTSNPNLYWYRQAAGRGLQLLFYSVGIGQISSEVPQNLSASRPQDRQFILSSKKLLLSDSGFYLCAWWRGYGYTFGSGTRLTVV.

The genes are TRBV13 and TRBJ1-1; D not resolved. The CDR3 covers 13 residues. Trimming took off 5 bases at V and 5 bases at J, with 12 bases between the two ends. CDR1 PRHDT and CDR2 FYEKMQ come from the germline V gene (reference sequence). The CDR3 loop is CASSGETRTEAFF. As DNA, the CDR3 is TGTGCCAGCAGCGGGGAGACCAGAACTGAAGCTTTCTTT.

The chain combines TRBV6-5 with TRBJ1-2; D not certain. The CDR3 contains 14 residues. CDR1 is MNHEY, CDR2 SVGAGI, per germline. V dropped 6 bases and J dropped 4 bases, with 15 bases sitting between them. The CDR3, as DNA: TGTGCCAGCAGACCGCCAGGCGTGTTCTATGGCTACACCTTC. Amino acid sequence: CASRPPGVFYGYTF.

The chain links TRBV5-8 to TRBJ1-4, with 8 bases lining up with TRBD1. The germline V gene has CDR1 SGHTS and CDR2 YDEGEE. This CDR3 has 14 residues. Losses at the gene ends were 0 bases for V and 11 bases for J; bases not matched to a gene: 6. The chain's CDR3 is CASSLVQGARKLFF. In DNA, the CDR3 is TGTGCCAGCAGCTTGGTTCAGGGGGCGCGGAAACTGTTTTTT.

The V gene is TRBV5-1, the J gene TRBJ1-5; possible D gene TRBD1, 5 bases. The CDR3 has 14 residues. Looked up from germline, CDR1 is SGHRS and CDR2 is YFSETQ. Trimming left V 4 bases short and J 5 bases short, with 13 bases between. CDR3 in amino acids: CASSTQGGDQPQHF. The DNA for the CDR3 is TGCGCCAGCAGCACTCAGGGAGGGGATCAGCCCCAGCATTTT.

This clone was recorded a few times. The rearrangement uses TRBV29-1 and TRBJ1-1; 7 nucleotides line up with TRBD1. The CDR3 is 13 residues long. Unmatched junction bases numbered 8, after V lost 8 bases and J lost 2 bases. Germline V gives CDR1 SQVTM, CDR2 ANQGSEA. The CDR3 sequence: CSFWDRHNTEAFF. In DNA, the CDR3 is TGCAGCTTTTGGGACAGACACAACACTGAAGCTTTCTTT. Together with reference TRBV29-1 and TRBJ1-1, the CDR3 gives the full variable domain: SAVISQKPSRDICQRGTSLTIQCQVDSQVTMMFWYRQQPGQSLTLIATANQGSEATYESGFVIDKFPISRPNLTFSTLTVSNMSPEDSSIYLCSFWDRHNTEAFFGQGTRLTVV.

This chain uses TRBV5-6 with TRBJ2-6; no firm D call. Trimming removed 5 bases at V and 4 bases at J, with 7 bases between. There are 13 residues in the CDR3. Germline V gene lookup returns CDR1 SGHDT and CDR2 YYEEEE. The CDR3 region has the DNA TGTGCCAGCAGGGGCTTCGGGGCCAACGTCCTGACTTTC. This encodes CASRGFGANVLTF. Using reference TRBV5-6 and TRBJ2-6 for the parts outside the CDR3, the full variable domain is DAGVTQSPTHLIKTRGQQVTLRCSPKSGHDTVSWYQQALGQGPQFIFQYYEEEERQRGNFPDRFSGHQFPNYSSELNVNALLLGDSALYLCASRGFGANVLTFGAGSRLTVL.